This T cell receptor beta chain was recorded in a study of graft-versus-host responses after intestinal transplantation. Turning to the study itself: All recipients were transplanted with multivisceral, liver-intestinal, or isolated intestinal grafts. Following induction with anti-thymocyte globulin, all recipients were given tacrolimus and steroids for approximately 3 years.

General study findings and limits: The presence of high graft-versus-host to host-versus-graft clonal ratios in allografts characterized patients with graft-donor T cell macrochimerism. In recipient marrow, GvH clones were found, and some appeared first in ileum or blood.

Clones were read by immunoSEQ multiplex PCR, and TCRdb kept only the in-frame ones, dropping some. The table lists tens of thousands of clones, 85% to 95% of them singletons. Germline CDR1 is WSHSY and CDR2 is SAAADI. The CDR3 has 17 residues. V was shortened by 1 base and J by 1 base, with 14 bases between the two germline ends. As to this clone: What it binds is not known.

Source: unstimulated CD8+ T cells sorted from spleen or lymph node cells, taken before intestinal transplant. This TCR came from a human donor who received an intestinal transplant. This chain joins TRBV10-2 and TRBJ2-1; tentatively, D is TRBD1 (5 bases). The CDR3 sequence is CASSELYRSGSYNEQFF. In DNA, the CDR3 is TGCGCCAGCAGTGAGTTGTACAGGAGTGGGTCCTACAATGAGCAGTTCTTC.